This entry lists 23 T cell receptor beta chains sequenced from one sample in a study of T cell repertoires in cytomegalovirus infection (dated by TCRdb to between 2018 and 2021). Sequencing was performed on an Illumina HiSeq 1500. TCRdb reanalyzed the raw reads on its own, using fastp at Q25 for trimming and MiXCR for clone calling, and kept in-frame beta chains. Every entry covers one CDR3 protein and lists the most common genes and DNA from its rows. The sample table lists approximately 200,000 distinct CDR3 sequences, 28% of them with a count of one. 30% to 35% of the sample goes to the ten largest clones. Input material: PBMCs. These TCRs come from a human donor in good health (CMV status not recorded). Some clones in this sample may be carry-over from other donors' samples.

There are a few counts of this clonotype. The chain recombines TRBV12-5 with TRBJ1-1, with 7 bases that match TRBD1. Germline CDR1 reads LGHNT; CDR2 reads FRNRAP. V shed 3 bases and J 12 bases; nucleotides not matched to a gene: 10. The CDR3 totals 13 residues. CDR3 residues: CASGLEAGTATFF. The DNA of the CDR3 is TGTGCTAGTGGTTTAGAAGCCGGGACAGCTACTTTCTTT.

The V call is TRBV12-3 or TRBV12-4, the J call TRBJ1-4; TRBD1 is a possible D gene (6 bases). The germline V and J ends were trimmed by 3 bases and 1 base, with 30 bases remaining between them. The CDR3 runs 22 residues. The CDR3 is CASSLTFDDVWGEGGTNEKLFF. CDR3 sequence (DNA): TGTGCCAGCAGTTTGACATTTGACGACGTTTGGGGAGAAGGGGGAACTAATGAAAAACTGTTTTTT.

The chain joins TRBV15 to TRBJ2-1, with D perhaps TRBD2 (5 bases). The CDR3 extends over 13 amino acids. V shed 0 bases and J shed 9 bases, with 9 bases lying between them. Looked up from germline, CDR1 is LNHNV and CDR2 is YYDKDF (reference sequence). CDR3 in amino acids: CATSRDRAGEQFF. CDR3 coding DNA: TGTGCCACCAGCAGAGATCGGGCGGGTGAGCAGTTCTTC.

The CDR3 bases are TGTGCCAGCAGGAATAGCGCGTTCAATGAGCAGTTCTTC. Encoded protein: CASRNSAFNEQFF. The rearrangement uses TRBV2 and TRBJ2-1, with a weak D call TRBD2 (5 bases). The germline V gene encodes CDR1 SNHLY and CDR2 FYNNEI. Trimming took off 6 bases at V and 6 bases at J, with 12 bases between the two ends. This CDR3 has 13 amino acids.

This clonotype was seen ten or more times. This sequence joins TRBV7-2 and TRBJ1-4; D is unresolved. The CDR3 covers 15 residues. The ends were cut back, 5 bases at V and 0 bases at J, with 10 bases in the middle. Germline CDR1 is SGHTA and CDR2 is FQGNSA. CDR3 sequence: CASSTDSTTNEKLFF. The CDR3 coding sequence is TGTGCCAGCAGCACAGACTCTACAACTAATGAAAAACTGTTTTTT.

The gene calls are TRBV7-6 and TRBJ2-3, with D perhaps being TRBD1 or TRBD2 (5 bases each). The CDR3 is made up of 14 amino acids. Per the germline V gene, CDR1 is SGHVS and CDR2 is FNYEAQ. The V end lost 4 bases, the J end lost 4 bases, and 12 bases lay between the germline ends. This CDR3 reads CASSSSGLADTQYF. The CDR3 DNA sequence: TGTGCCAGCAGCTCTTCGGGGCTGGCAGATACGCAGTATTTT.

This clonotype was observed at least ten times. This sequence joins TRBV6-1 and TRBJ2-3; TRBD2 aligns across 10 bases. Germline assignment: CDR1 MNHNS and CDR2 SASEGT. V was pared by 6 bases and J by 5 bases, with 11 bases of the junction left unmatched. The CDR3 has 16 amino acids. The CDR3 DNA reads as TGTGCCAGCAGGCCCAAGGAAGCGGGGGGGAAAGATACGCAGTATTTT. This gives the protein CASRPKEAGGKDTQYF.

This clonotype has a count of ten or more. This chain joins TRBV7-2 and TRBJ1-5; D unresolved. CDR1 is SGHTA and CDR2 is FQGNSA in the germline V gene. This CDR3 is built from 15 residues. Trimming stripped 4 bases from V and 2 bases from J, with 12 bases between. The CDR3 DNA reads TGTGCCAGCAGCTCATCATCGTCCGGCAATCAGCCCCAGCATTTT. Its translation: CASSSSSSGNQPQHF.

In its sample, this clonotype was seen a few times. The rearrangement joins TRBV7-8 to TRBJ2-1; D remains unclear. Per germline, CDR1 SGHVS and CDR2 FQNEAQ. This CDR3 region has 16 residues. V was trimmed by 5 bases and J by 7 bases, leaving 21 bases between them. CDR3 in amino acids: CASSVRVLSWGNEQFF. The DNA for the CDR3 is TGTGCCAGCAGCGTTCGGGTACTCTCATGGGGTAATGAGCAGTTCTTC.

The genes are TRBV19 and TRBJ1-6; TRBD1 might be the D (6 bases). The germline gives CDR1 LNHDA, CDR2 SQIVND (reference sequence). V was shortened by 7 bases and J by 1 base, with 14 bases between the two germline ends. The CDR3 covers 16 residues. The CDR3 DNA follows: TGTGCCAGTACCACGACGAGGGGGTCCTATAATTCACCCCTCCACTTT. This gives the protein CASTTTRGSYNSPLHF.

This clonotype was recorded a few times. This chain links TRBV5-5 with TRBJ2-6, with no clear D. The V gene's germline CDR1 is SGHKS and CDR2 YYEKEE (reference sequence). This CDR3 has 16 residues. Trimming cost V 0 bases and J 0 bases, with 7 bases left between them. CDR3 residues: CASSLEQHSGANVLTF. CDR3 DNA: TGTGCCAGCAGCTTGGAACAGCACTCTGGGGCCAACGTCCTGACTTTC.

This clonotype has only a few counts. This chain joins TRBV2 and TRBJ1-4; 9 nucleotides align to TRBD1. CDR3 size: 17 residues. V was clipped by 6 bases and J by 8 bases; unmatched bases: 16. From germline, CDR1 is SNHLY and CDR2 FYNNEI. CDR3 loop: CASSKGGRGTGREKLFF. The CDR3 DNA reads as TGTGCCAGCAGCAAAGGGGGAAGGGGGACAGGGCGAGAAAAACTGTTTTTT.

This clonotype was found a few times. The chain combines TRBV7-2 with TRBJ1-2; the D gene is possibly TRBD1 (6 bases). The CDR3 consists of 14 residues. Trimming stripped 7 bases from V and 4 bases from J, with 16 bases between. The germline V gene has CDR1 SGHTA and CDR2 FQGNSA. In DNA, the CDR3 is TGTGCCAGCACGAATCCCGGACAGCTCTATGGCTACACCTTC. Translated: CASTNPGQLYGYTF.

The chain links TRBV2 to TRBJ1-1; D gene unclear. Germline V gives CDR1 SNHLY, CDR2 FYNNEI. The ends were cut back, 3 bases at V and 7 bases at J, with 18 bases in the middle. The CDR3 has 15 amino acids. The CDR3 is CASSDSSGEGGEAFF. Here the CDR3 DNA reads TGTGCCAGCAGTGATTCCTCTGGGGAGGGAGGTGAAGCTTTCTTT.

The chain employs TRBV6-8 and TRBJ2-3; TRBD2 aligns across 10 bases. The junction had 6 bases not matched to a gene; V was cut back by 6 bases and J by 6 bases. Germline-derived CDR1 and CDR2 are MNHGY and SAAAGT. The CDR3 totals 14 residues. Written as DNA, the CDR3 is TGTGCCAGCAGGACTAGCGGGTCGTGGGATACGCAGTATTTT. As protein: CASRTSGSWDTQYF.

The sample holds many counts of this clonotype. The chain couples TRBV7-8 to TRBJ2-3; D possibly corresponds to TRBD2 (7 bases). The CDR3 runs 16 residues. Per the germline V gene, CDR1 is SGHVS and CDR2 is FQNEAQ. With 8 bases removed from V and 2 bases from J, the gap between germline ends came to 20 bases. DNA for the CDR3: TGTGCCAGCCCCCCAGGGGAGGGAGCCTTCACAGATACGCAGTATTTT. Amino acids: CASPPGEGAFTDTQYF.

This chain uses TRBV7-2 with TRBJ2-1; TRBD2 matches 11 bases. The CDR3 contains 17 residues. Trimming took 1 base from V and 5 from J; bases not matched to a gene: 7. Germline CDR1 is SGHTA and CDR2 is FQGNSA. In DNA form, the CDR3 reads TGTGCCAGCAGCTTAGTAGCGGGGGGGCCTCCGAACAATGAGCAGTTCTTC. This sequence encodes CASSLVAGGPPNNEQFF. Complete variable domain (other parts from reference TRBV7-2 and TRBJ2-1): GAGVSQSPSNKVTEKGKDVELRCDPISGHTALYWYRQSLGQGLEFLIYFQGNSAPDKSGLPSDRFSAERTGGSVSTLTIQRTQQEDSAVYLCASSLVAGGPPNNEQFFGPGTRLTVL.

J is TRBJ1-1 and V is TRBV6-5; D ambiguous. V was trimmed by 6 bases and J by 0 bases, leaving 14 bases between them. Germline assignment: CDR1 MNHEY and CDR2 SVGAGI. The CDR3 has 15 residues. The CDR3: CASSRPQIMNTEAFF. In DNA form, the CDR3 reads TGTGCCAGCAGCCGCCCCCAAATTATGAACACTGAAGCTTTCTTT.

The chain carries TRBV6-6 and TRBJ1-5; D might be TRBD1 (5 bases). Germline-derived CDR1 and CDR2 are MNHNY and SVGAGI (reference sequence). There are 14 residues in the CDR3. V was pared by 0 bases and J by 4 bases, with 7 bases between. The CDR3 nucleotides read TGTGCCAGCAGTTACTCGTGGGGGAATCAGCCCCAGCATTTT. This sequence encodes CASSYSWGNQPQHF.

This clonotype has more than one count but fewer than ten. This sequence joins TRBV20-1 and TRBJ1-5; D may be TRBD1 (5 bases). CDR1 and CDR2 (germline): DFQATT, SNEGSKA (reference sequence). The V end lost 4 bases, the J end lost 3 bases, and 13 bases lay between the germline ends. This CDR3 has 14 amino acids. For the CDR3, the DNA is TGCAGTGCTACCGGGGGGGAGATCAATCAGCCCCAGCATTTT. As protein: CSATGGEINQPQHF.

This clonotype was found a few times. This sequence joins TRBV4-1 and TRBJ1-6, with 8 bases lining up with TRBD1. Germline V gene data show CDR1 as MGHRA and CDR2 as YSYEKL. V lost 1 base to trimming and J lost 6 bases; unmatched junction nucleotides: 14. CDR3 length: 19 residues. The CDR3 loop reads CASSQGQAVGTGVNSPLHF. In DNA, the CDR3 is TGCGCCAGCAGCCAAGGCCAAGCAGTAGGGACAGGAGTTAATTCACCCCTCCACTTT.

The genes are TRBV20-1 and TRBJ1-2; 9 bases align to TRBD1. This CDR3 has 12 residues. Germline V gene lookup returns CDR1 DFQATT and CDR2 SNEGSKA (reference sequence). The V segment lost 3 bases and the J segment 5 bases; nucleotides outside the gene matches: 1. The CDR3 DNA reads TGCAGTGCTAGGGGACAGGGTTATGGCTACACCTTC. Translating it yields CSARGQGYGYTF.

This clonotype showed up just a few times. CDR3 amino acids: CASSFGGGEGETQYF. CDR3 DNA: TGTGCCAGCAGCTTTGGTGGGGGCGAAGGAGAGACCCAGTACTTC. The chain links TRBV7-2 to TRBJ2-5; D is perhaps TRBD1 (6 bases). This CDR3 has 15 residues. V was pared by 3 bases and J by 4 bases, with 15 bases between. Germline assignment: CDR1 SGHTA and CDR2 FQGNSA.